This TCR beta chain was documented in a study of T cell clonality in common variable immunodeficiency. This clone showed up many times. Read sequence stops 3 residues before the CDR3 end, and the germline J gene provides the missing end. Sequenced by immunoSEQ multiplex PCR; TCRdb stores in-frame clones only, minus some. Altogether 25,000 to 35,000 clones were found in the sample, and no singletons occur. This CDR3 comprises 18 residues. The germline gives CDR1 SGHDN, CDR2 FVKESK. V lost 3 bases, J lost 2 bases, and 21 bases lay in between. The sequencing input was peripheral blood mononuclear cells. This TCR was recovered from a person between 18 and 69 years old in good health. The chain recombines TRBV14 with TRBJ2-3; maybe TRBD1 (6 bases). The chain's CDR3 is CASSHTGVMGTHTDTQYF. CDR3 DNA, as far as it was read: TGTGCCAGCAGCCACACTGGGGTAATGGGGACACACACAGATACG. Using reference TRBV14 and TRBJ2-3 for the parts outside the CDR3, the full variable domain is EAGVTQFPSHSVIEKGQTVTLRCDPISGHDNLYWYRRVMGKEIKFLLHFVKESKQDESGMPNNRFLAERTGGTYSTLKVQPAELEDSGVYFCASSHTGVMGTHTDTQYFGPGTRLTVL.